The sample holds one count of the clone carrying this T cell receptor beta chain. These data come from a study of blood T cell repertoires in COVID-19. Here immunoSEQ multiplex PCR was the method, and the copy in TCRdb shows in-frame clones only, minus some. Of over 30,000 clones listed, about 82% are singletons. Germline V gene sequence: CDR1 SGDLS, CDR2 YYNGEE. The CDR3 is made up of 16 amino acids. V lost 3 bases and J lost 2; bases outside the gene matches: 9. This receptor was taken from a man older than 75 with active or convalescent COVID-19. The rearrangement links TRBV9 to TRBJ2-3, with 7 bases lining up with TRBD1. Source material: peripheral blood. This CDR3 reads CASSGNRGRTTDTQYF. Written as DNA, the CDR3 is TGTGCCAGCAGCGGAAACAGGGGTCGAACCACAGATACGCAGTATTTT. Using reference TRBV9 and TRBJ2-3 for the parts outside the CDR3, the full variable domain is DSGVTQTPKHLITATGQRVTLRCSPRSGDLSVYWYQQSLDQGLQFLIQYYNGEERAKGNILERFSAQQFPDLHSELNLSSLELGDSALYFCASSGNRGRTTDTQYFGPGTRLTVL.